This T cell receptor (beta chain) was observed in a study of blood T cells in healthy people across ages. Using a J-beta primer mix together with a sample-barcoded 5' primer, a second PCR was run for roughly 7 to 11 cycles. TCRdb recomputed calls from the 5' RACE reads with MiXCR, one row per CDR3 protein. The sample records about 1,400,000 distinct CDR3 sequences, around 59% being singletons. CDR1 LGHNA and CDR2 YNFKEQ come from the germline V gene. The germline V and J ends were trimmed by 0 bases and 5 bases, with 16 bases remaining between them. CDR3 size: 16 residues. Specimen: blood. J is TRBJ2-5 and V is TRBV4-2, with TRBD1 as a possible D gene (5 bases). The receptor comes from a man aged 18 to 30 in good health. The CDR3 DNA is TGTGCCAGCAGCCAAGAGGTCTCAGCGACAGAGGAGACCCAGTACTTC. This encodes CASSQEVSATEETQYF.